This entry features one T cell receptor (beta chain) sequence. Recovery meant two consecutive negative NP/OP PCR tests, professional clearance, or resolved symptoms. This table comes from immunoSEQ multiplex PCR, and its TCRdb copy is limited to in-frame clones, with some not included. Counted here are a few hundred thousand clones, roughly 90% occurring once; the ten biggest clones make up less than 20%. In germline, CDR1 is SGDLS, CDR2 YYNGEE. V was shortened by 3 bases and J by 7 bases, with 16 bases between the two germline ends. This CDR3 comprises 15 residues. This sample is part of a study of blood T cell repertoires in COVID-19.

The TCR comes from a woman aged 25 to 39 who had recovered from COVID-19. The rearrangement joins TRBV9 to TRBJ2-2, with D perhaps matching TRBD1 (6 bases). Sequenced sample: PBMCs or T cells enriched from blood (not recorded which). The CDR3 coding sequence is TGTGCCAGCAGCGCCATTACAGGGTACAGCGGGGAGCTGTTTTTT. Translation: CASSAITGYSGELFF.